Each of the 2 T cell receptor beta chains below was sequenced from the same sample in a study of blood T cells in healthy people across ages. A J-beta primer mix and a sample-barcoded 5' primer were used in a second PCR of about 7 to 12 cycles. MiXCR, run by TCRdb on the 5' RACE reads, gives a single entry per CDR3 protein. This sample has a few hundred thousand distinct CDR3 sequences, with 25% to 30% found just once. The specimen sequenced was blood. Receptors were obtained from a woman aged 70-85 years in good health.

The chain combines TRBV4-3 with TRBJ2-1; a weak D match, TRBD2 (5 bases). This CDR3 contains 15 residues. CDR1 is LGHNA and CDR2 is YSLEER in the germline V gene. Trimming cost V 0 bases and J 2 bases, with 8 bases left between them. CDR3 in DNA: TGCGCCAGCAGCCAAGATAGGACTGCCTACAATGAGCAGTTCTTC. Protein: CASSQDRTAYNEQFF.

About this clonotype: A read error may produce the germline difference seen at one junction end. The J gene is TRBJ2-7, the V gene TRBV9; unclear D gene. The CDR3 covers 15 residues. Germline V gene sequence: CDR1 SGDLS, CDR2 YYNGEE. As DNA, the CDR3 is TGTGCCAGCAGCGTAGGTGATCGACAAACCTACGAGCAGTATTTC. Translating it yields CASSVGDRQTYEQYF.